This entry lists 24 T cell receptor beta chains sequenced from one sample in a study of regulatory T cells in long-lasting Graves disease. Assembly of TCR beta libraries relied on iRepertoire HTBI primers together with Arm-PCR of CDR3 regions. From the multiplex PCR reads, TCRdb called clonotypes with MiXCR, one entry per CDR3 protein. The profile covers around 450,000 distinct CDR3 sequences, with 20% to 25% appearing a single time and approximately 6.4% taken by the ten largest. Time point in this sample: persistent/refractory GD, antithyroid drugs over 5 years with positive TRAb. Researchers made the TCR library from RNA that was extracted from PBMCs. This specimen was peripheral blood mononuclear cells (PBMCs), taken when the disease was refractory, from a patient treated with antithyroid drugs. These TCRs come from a female donor with Graves disease.

In this sample, this clonotype turned up once. Being one base from a much bigger clone, this may be a read error. The V gene is TRBV27, the J gene TRBJ2-1; D uncertain. The CDR3 has 16 amino acids. The V and J ends lost 7 bases and 0 bases respectively, with 16 bases between them. Germline loops: CDR1 MNHEY, CDR2 SMNVEV (reference sequence). CDR3 DNA: TGTGCCAGCATGATCCGATTGACGAGCTCCTACAATGAGCAGTTCTTC. This codes for CASMIRLTSSYNEQFF.

This clonotype was found once. It may be a read error: a sequence one base away is much more abundant. V and J are TRBV6-1 and TRBJ2-7; possibly TRBD2 for D (6 bases). The CDR3 totals 15 residues. Germline loops: CDR1 MNHNS, CDR2 SASEGT. Trimming removed 7 bases at V and 0 bases at J, with 16 bases between. CDR3 bases: TGTGCCAGCAAACCGGGCGGGGTAAGCTCCTACGAGCAGTACTTC. Translated, it gives CASKPGGVSSYEQYF.

The genes are TRBV3-1 and TRBJ2-5; D is unclear. The V gene lost 5 bases and the J gene lost 5 bases, with 27 bases spanning the gap. This CDR3 has 18 residues. Germline loops: CDR1 LGHDT, CDR2 YNNKEL (reference sequence). The CDR3 coding sequence is TGTGCCAGCAGCTCCAACGCCGCCGATAGGACCTATCTGGAGACCCAGTACTTC. Translated, it gives CASSSNAADRTYLETQYF.

The V and J genes are TRBV11-2 and TRBJ2-4; D possibly corresponds to TRBD2 (5 bases). CDR3 length equals 15 residues. V gave up 0 bases and J gave up 9 bases, with 15 bases separating them. Germline CDR1 reads SGHAT; CDR2 reads FQNNGV. CDR3 residues: CASSLERGSARIQYF. CDR3 coding DNA: TGTGCCAGCAGCTTAGAACGGGGTTCGGCTCGCATTCAGTACTTC.

This clonotype was counted ten times or more. V usage is TRBV6-5 and J usage is TRBJ2-7; a possible D gene is TRBD2 (6 bases). The germline CDR1 and CDR2 sequences are MNHEY and SVGAGI. V lost 2 bases and J 4 bases, leaving 12 bases between the germline ends. The CDR3 has 14 residues. The DNA for the CDR3 is TGTGCCAGCAGTTACGTGGAGGGTTCTTACGAGCAGTACTTC. It specifies CASSYVEGSYEQYF.

The CDR3 nucleotides are TGTGCCAGCAGCTTCCGGGACAGGGTACACGAGCAGTACTTC. Translated: CASSFRDRVHEQYF. The chain has TRBV5-4 and TRBJ2-7; 9 nucleotides agree with TRBD1. CDR1 and CDR2 (germline): SGHNT, YYREEE (reference sequence). J lost 5 bases, V lost 2 bases, and 5 bases had no gene match. This CDR3 region has 14 residues.

The chain uses TRBV20-1 and TRBJ1-6, with TRBD1 as a possible D gene (6 bases). Germline V gives CDR1 DFQATT, CDR2 SNEGSKA (reference sequence). This CDR3 region has 16 residues. Between the trimmed V and J ends, which lost 0 bases and 5 bases, there was a span of 14 bases. DNA of the CDR3: TGCAGTGCTAGAGACCAGGACAGCCCCAATAATTCACCCCTCCACTTT. It translates to CSARDQDSPNNSPLHF.

CDR3 in DNA: TGCAGTGCTACAGTATCTAACTATGGCTACACCTTC. Encoded protein: CSATVSNYGYTF. The chain employs TRBV20-1 and TRBJ1-2; D is uncertain. V dropped 4 bases and J dropped 0 bases, with 6 bases sitting between them. Germline values: CDR1 DFQATT, CDR2 SNEGSKA (reference sequence). The CDR3 consists of 12 residues.

The chain carries TRBV30 and TRBJ1-1; D unresolved. The CDR3 is made up of 11 amino acids. Between the trimmed V and J ends, which lost 6 bases and 2 bases, there was a span of 7 bases. Germline CDR1 and CDR2: GTSNPN and SVGIG (reference sequence). CDR3 DNA sequence: TGTGCCTGTCGACAAAACACTGAAGCTTTCTTT. It encodes CACRQNTEAFF.

This clonotype was seen ten or more times. This rearrangement joins TRBV9 to TRBJ1-1; maybe TRBD1 (6 bases). Germline values: CDR1 SGDLS, CDR2 YYNGEE. The length of the CDR3 is 15 residues. The ends were cut back, 7 bases at V and 0 bases at J, with 16 bases in the middle. DNA for the CDR3: TGTGCCAGCCATGGTGGGGGGGGCATGAACACTGAAGCTTTCTTT. It codes for CASHGGGGMNTEAFF.

This clonotype came up many times. The chain combines TRBV12-3 or TRBV12-4 with TRBJ2-7; perhaps TRBD1 as D (6 bases). Between the trimmed V and J ends, which lost 5 bases and 6 bases, there was a span of 14 bases. CDR3 size: 13 residues. Here the CDR3 reads CASSTGWWAEQYF. DNA of the CDR3: TGTGCCAGCAGTACAGGGTGGTGGGCCGAGCAGTACTTC.

This clonotype has at least ten counts. The rearrangement links TRBV6-5 to TRBJ1-2, with unresolved D. The CDR3 runs to 15 residues. Germline loops: CDR1 MNHEY, CDR2 SVGAGI. V lost 1 base and J 0 bases, leaving 9 bases between the germline ends. The CDR3 reads CASSYFADTNYGYTF. The CDR3 DNA follows: TGTGCCAGCAGTTACTTCGCAGACACTAACTATGGCTACACCTTC.

This clonotype was observed many times. V is TRBV29-1 and J is TRBJ1-1, with D perhaps TRBD1 (6 bases). V lost 3 bases, J lost 8 bases, and 16 bases lay in between. The CDR3 contains 13 residues. Germline V gives CDR1 SQVTM, CDR2 ANQGSEA. CDR3 DNA: TGCAGCGTTGAGGGGGCGGCGGGCGTGGAAGCTTTCTTT. Protein sequence: CSVEGAAGVEAFF.

This clonotype was seen a few times. V and J are TRBV12-3 or TRBV12-4 and TRBJ2-1; 8 bases fit TRBD2. After removal of 3 bases from V and 4 bases from J, the junction contained 5 bases not matched to a gene. The CDR3 extends over 15 amino acids. CDR3 region: CASSFSGGGYNEQFF. The CDR3 DNA reads as TGTGCCAGCAGTTTTTCCGGGGGGGGATACAATGAGCAGTTCTTC.

This clonotype showed up many times. The chain carries TRBV6-1 and TRBJ1-1; D is uncertain. Germline V gives CDR1 MNHNS, CDR2 SASEGT. Trimming cost V 6 bases and J 7 bases, with 12 bases left between them. The CDR3 loop spans 12 amino acids. The CDR3 DNA is TGTGCCAGCAGCTTGGGAAGGAGTGAAGCTTTCTTT. It codes for CASSLGRSEAFF.

This clonotype was seen only a few times. J is TRBJ1-6 and V is TRBV4-2; perhaps TRBD1 as D (6 bases). Between the trimmed V and J ends, which lost 0 bases and 10 bases, there was a span of 10 bases. The length of the CDR3 is 14 residues. Germline CDR1 reads LGHNA; CDR2 reads YNFKEQ. The CDR3, as DNA: TGTGCCAGCAGCCAAGAGCAGGGGCTATCACCCCTCCACTTT. Translated, it gives CASSQEQGLSPLHF.

This clonotype was counted at least ten times. The chain employs TRBV7-9 and TRBJ2-7; no definite D call. V was pared by 1 base and J by 4 bases, with 11 bases between. CDR1 and CDR2 (germline): SEHNR, FQNEAQ (reference sequence). CDR3 size: 14 residues. The CDR3 DNA follows: TGTGCCAGCAGCTTAGGACTGAACCCATACGAGCAGTACTTC. Translated: CASSLGLNPYEQYF. The variable domain in full, with the rest retrieved from reference TRBV7-9 and TRBJ2-7, is DTGVSQNPRHKITKRGQNVTFRCDPISEHNRLYWYRQTLGQGPEFLTYFQNEAQLEKSRLLSDRFSAERPKGSFSTLEIQRTEQGDSAMYLCASSLGLNPYEQYFGPGTRLTVT.

This clonotype was seen many times. The chain employs TRBV28 and TRBJ1-1; the D is unclear. Germline CDR1 MDHEN, CDR2 SYDVKM. Trimming pared 0 bases from V and 2 bases from J, leaving 4 bases between. This CDR3 spans 13 amino acids. The CDR3 region has the DNA TGTGCCAGCAGTTTATGGTCTAACACTGAAGCTTTCTTT. Protein sequence: CASSLWSNTEAFF.

This clonotype has more than one count but fewer than ten. The chain combines TRBV28 with TRBJ2-3, with D maybe TRBD2 (6 bases). The V and J ends lost 4 bases and 1 base respectively, with 21 bases between them. The CDR3 spans 18 residues. The germline V gene has CDR1 MDHEN and CDR2 SYDVKM. The CDR3 sequence is CASSWGKEGPYRTDTQYF. The CDR3 coding sequence is TGTGCCAGCAGTTGGGGCAAGGAGGGGCCGTACCGCACAGATACGCAGTATTTT. Full variable domain (remainder filled in from reference TRBV28 and TRBJ2-3): DVKVTQSSRYLVKRTGEKVFLECVQDMDHENMFWYRQDPGLGLRLIYFSYDVKMKEKGDIPEGYSVSREKKERFSLILESASTNQTSMYLCASSWGKEGPYRTDTQYFGPGTRLTVL.

This clonotype was seen repeatedly, ten times or more. The chain uses TRBV28 and TRBJ2-2; D could derive from TRBD1 or TRBD2 (6 bases each). Trimming removed 7 bases at V and 1 base at J, with 16 bases between. The V gene's germline CDR1 is MDHEN and CDR2 SYDVKM. This CDR3 region has 16 residues. This chain's CDR3 is CASIHAGGGNTGELFF. CDR3 nucleotides: TGTGCCAGCATTCACGCCGGGGGCGGGAACACCGGGGAGCTGTTTTTT.

At least ten counts were recorded for this clonotype. The rearrangement uses TRBV6-2 or TRBV6-3 and TRBJ1-2; D is uncertain. The germline CDR1 and CDR2 sequences are MNHEY and SVGEGT. V was cut by 6 bases and J by 0 bases, with 14 bases left in between. The CDR3 has 15 amino acids. CDR3 amino acids: CASRLLTATNYGYTF. The CDR3 nucleotides read TGTGCCAGCAGATTACTAACAGCGACTAACTATGGCTACACCTTC.

This clonotype was recorded many times. V is TRBV2 and J is TRBJ1-1, with 10 bases lining up with TRBD1. The CDR3 is 14 amino acids. Trimming took 5 bases from V and 5 from J; bases not matched to a gene: 5. Germline CDR1 and CDR2: SNHLY and FYNNEI. The CDR3 DNA sequence: TGTGCCAGCAGTTTGGACAGGGGGAGGACTGAAGCTTTCTTT. Protein product: CASSLDRGRTEAFF.

The table lists this clonotype with many counts. This chain joins TRBV2 and TRBJ1-6; 7 nucleotides line up with TRBD1. The CDR3 has 15 residues. The germline gives CDR1 SNHLY, CDR2 FYNNEI. J lost 5 bases, V lost 5 bases, and 6 bases had no gene match. Written as DNA, the CDR3 is TGTGCCAGCAGTTCCACAGGGGTTAATAATTCACCCCTCCACTTT. It encodes CASSSTGVNNSPLHF.

The chain employs TRBV9 and TRBJ2-1, with 8 bases identical to TRBD2. The trim removed 0 bases at V and 6 bases at J, leaving 14 bases unmatched. The CDR3 loop spans 18 amino acids. Germline lookup yields CDR1 SGDLS and CDR2 YYNGEE. CDR3 nucleotides: TGTGCCAGCAGCGTAGCGGAGGGGCGGGAGGAAAGGGTCAATGAGCAGTTCTTC. It encodes CASSVAEGREERVNEQFF.